These T cell receptor beta chains were read from a single sample in a study of blood T cell repertoires in COVID-19. Assay: immunoSEQ multiplex PCR; the TCRdb copy retains only in-frame clones and omits some. The profile covers hundreds of thousands of clones, with approximately 83% appearing a single time and about 1.3% taken by the ten largest. Sequencing was performed on peripheral blood. Every receptor here comes from a woman aged 25 to 39 with COVID-19, enrolled during active disease. CDR3s include the opening cysteine and the closing phenylalanine or tryptophan. The order of the fields is clone size, V gene, J gene, D gene, CDR3 DNA, CDR3 protein. The D gene is left open where the match is weak. Clone size appears in some rows only: once, few, many, or a class for an expanded clone.

>.|TRBV27|TRBJ2-7|TRBD1
TGTGCCAGCAGTGTGAGGACAGGGGGTAAGCAGTACTTC
CASSVRTGGKQYF
>.|TRBV11-3|TRBJ2-2|TRBD2
TGTGCCAGCAGCTTAGAGAAGATTAGCGGGAGAAGTACCGGGGAGCTGTTTTTT
CASSLEKISGRSTGELFF
>.|TRBV5-4|TRBJ1-6|.
TGTGCCAGCAGCTTACAGGGCTCGTCTTCACCCCTCCACTTT
CASSLQGSSSPLHF
>.|TRBV2|TRBJ2-5|TRBD2
TGTGCCAGCAGTGAATTAATTAGCGGGCCTCAAGAGACCCAGTACTTC
CASSELISGPQETQYF
>.|TRBV9|TRBJ1-3|.
TGTGCCAGCAGCCTTGGTAGGGGGGGAAACACCATATATTTT
CASSLGRGGNTIYF
>.|TRBV9|TRBJ2-1|.
TGTGCCAGCAGCGTTACCGGGACACCGAGAAATGAGCAGTTCTTC
CASSVTGTPRNEQFF
>.|TRBV12-1|TRBJ2-5|.
TGTGCCAGCAGCTTGCGAAAAACAGGGCATCGGGAGACCCAGTACTTC
CASSLRKTGHRETQYF
>.|TRBV7-2|TRBJ2-2|.
TGTGCCAGCAGCCCGGAGTGGGGGGGGCGGATCACCGGGGAGCTGTTTTTT
CASSPEWGGRITGELFF
>once|TRBV7-9|TRBJ2-1|.
TGTGCCAGCAGCTTAGTTGCGGGGCCGCGAGGAAGCCACAATGAGCAGTTCTTC
CASSLVAGPRGSHNEQFF
>.|TRBV18|TRBJ2-3|TRBD2
TGTGCCAGCTCACCAACCCTGACTAGCGGGAGGGCCCCCACTAGCACAGATACGCAGTATTTT
CASSPTLTSGRAPTSTDTQYF
>.|TRBV28|TRBJ1-1|.
TGTGCCAGCAGTTCTCGGGGGGGGCATATTGAAGCTTTCTTT
CASSSRGGHIEAFF
>.|TRBV30|TRBJ1-2|TRBD1
TGTGCCTGGACCCGACAGGGGTGGGGTGGCTACACCTTC
CAWTRQGWGGYTF
>.|TRBV3-1/TRBV3-2|TRBJ1-6|.
TGTGCCAGCAGCCAAGATGCTGGGCCGAATTCACCCCTCCACTTT
CASSQDAGPNSPLHF
>.|TRBV27|TRBJ2-3|TRBD2
TGTGCCAGCAGTCCGTTAGCGGGAGCAGATACGCAGTATTTT
CASSPLAGADTQYF
>.|TRBV6-5|TRBJ1-1|.
TGTGCCAGCAGTTACAGGATGGGTAGCGCTGAAGCTTTCTTT
CASSYRMGSAEAFF
>.|TRBV19|TRBJ1-1|.
TGTGCCAGTAGTATAGTTAACGGGCCCAACAGCGGTCCTTTCTTT
CASSIVNGPNSGPFF
>once|TRBV20-1|TRBJ2-3|.
TGCAGTGCTAGTCTCCGAGCTCCCGGGACGCAGTATTTT
CSASLRAPGTQYF
>.|TRBV10-1|TRBJ1-4|.
TGCGCCAGCAGTTGGAGAAGGGAAAAACTGTTTTTT
CASSWRREKLFF
>.|TRBV7-9|TRBJ1-5|.
TGTGCCAGCAGCTTAGAGGGAGGAGCTGGAAGCAATCAGCCCCAGCATTTT
CASSLEGGAGSNQPQHF
>.|TRBV7-3|TRBJ1-2|.
TGTGCCAGCAGCCCGCAGGGGTCGACAGACCCGAACTATGGCTACACCTTC
CASSPQGSTDPNYGYTF
>.|TRBV7-9|TRBJ1-6|.
TGTGCCAGCAGCTCGATGAGGAGCTCCTATAATTCACCCCTCCACTTT
CASSSMRSSYNSPLHF
>.|TRBV5-4|TRBJ1-1|TRBD1
TGTGCCAGCAGCCCACCCCCACAGGGGTCAACTGAAGCTTTCTTT
CASSPPPQGSTEAFF
>.|TRBV7-3|TRBJ2-7|.
TGTGCCAGCAGCTTAATGCGAGCCTCCTACGAGCAGTACTTC
CASSLMRASYEQYF
>.|TRBV5-4|TRBJ2-7|.
TGTGCCAGCACCTTAAACCCTGGACAGATCTACGAGCAGTACTTC
CASTLNPGQIYEQYF
>.|TRBV2|TRBJ2-5|.
TGTGCCAGCAGTATTCGGGACACGGGGACCCAGTACTTC
CASSIRDTGTQYF
>.|TRBV7-2|TRBJ1-5|.
TGTGCCAGCAGCTTAAACCCTCCTGGGGCTGTGGGTCAGCCCCAGCATTTT
CASSLNPPGAVGQPQHF